The 18 T cell receptor beta chains below all came from one sample that was sequenced in a study of cytomegalovirus exposure and HLA in healthy donors. PCR amplification relied on 60 Vbeta primers (plus 13 Jbeta primers). Sequenced by immunoSEQ multiplex PCR; TCRdb stores in-frame clones only, minus some. The sample includes about 120,000 clones, 60% to 75% of them seen just once. The sample taken for sequencing was PBMCs. The receptors were sampled from a woman in her forties in good health and CMV-seropositive.

The genes are TRBV2 and TRBJ2-5, with a tentative D call TRBD1 (6 bases). Germline-derived CDR1 and CDR2 are SNHLY and FYNNEI. This CDR3 has 13 residues. Trimming shortened V by 6 bases and J by 5 bases, and 13 bases separated the two germline ends. CDR3 sequence: CASRSTGIETQYF. The CDR3 region has the DNA TGTGCCAGCAGGTCCACAGGGATTGAGACCCAGTACTTC.

CDR3 sequence (DNA): TGTGCCAGCCAACAGGGGGCAGGCGAGCAGTACTTC. Protein sequence: CASQQGAGEQYF. The chain recombines TRBV27 with TRBJ2-7; TRBD1 matches at 9 bases. CDR1 is MNHEY, CDR2 SMNVEV, per germline (reference sequence). The CDR3 length is 12 residues. The J segment lost 6 bases and the V segment lost 8 bases, leaving 5 bases of the junction unmatched.

CDR3 nucleotides: TGTGCCAGCAGCTTGCGCTTTGGGGAGGGTAACTACGAGCAGTACTTC. Residues: CASSLRFGEGNYEQYF. The chain joins TRBV5-6 to TRBJ2-7; TRBD2 matches 7 bases. The length of the CDR3 is 16 residues. Germline-derived CDR1 and CDR2 are SGHDT and YYEEEE. The ends lost 1 base at V and 3 bases at J; junction bases unmatched: 10.

The genes are TRBV9 and TRBJ2-7; possibly TRBD2 for D (5 bases). The CDR3 is 14 amino acids. The germline V and J ends were trimmed by 4 bases and 7 bases, with 18 bases remaining between them. Germline CDR1 reads SGDLS; CDR2 reads YYNGEE. CDR3 nucleotide sequence: TGTGCCAGCAGCCTCCCCGGGTCGGCGGGTGAGCAGTACTTC. Its translation: CASSLPGSAGEQYF.

This chain uses TRBV30 with TRBJ2-3; TRBD2 matches 13 bases. The CDR3 spans 16 residues. V dropped 2 bases and J dropped 4; count of bases not matched to a gene: 6. Germline V gene data show CDR1 as GTSNPN and CDR2 as SVGIG (reference sequence). DNA for the CDR3: TGTGCCTGGAGTTACGGGACTAGCGGGACCTCAGATACGCAGTATTTT. Amino acids: CAWSYGTSGTSDTQYF. Using reference TRBV30 and TRBJ2-3 for the parts outside the CDR3, the full variable domain is SQTIHQWPATLVQPVGSPLSLECTVEGTSNPNLYWYRQAAGRGLQLLFYSVGIGQISSEVPQNLSASRPQDRQFILSSKKLLLSDSGFYLCAWSYGTSGTSDTQYFGPGTRLTVL.

The chain employs TRBV2 and TRBJ1-2, with 10 positions matching TRBD1. The CDR3 is 15 amino acids. CDR1 and CDR2 (germline): SNHLY, FYNNEI. The ends lost 1 base at V and 3 bases at J; junction bases unmatched: 2. Here the CDR3 reads CASSEGQGAHYGYTF. In DNA, the CDR3 is TGTGCCAGCAGTGAAGGACAGGGGGCCCACTATGGCTACACCTTC.

This clone turned up a few times. For the CDR3, the DNA is TGCGCCAGCAGCCCGGGGACAGCGGGCTTTAACTACACCTTC. It encodes CASSPGTAGFNYTF. The genes are TRBV5-1 and TRBJ1-2; TRBD1 agrees at 7 bases. Losses at the gene ends were 4 bases for V and 10 bases for J; bases not matched to a gene: 13. The CDR3 totals 14 residues. From germline, CDR1 is SGHRS and CDR2 YFSETQ. Full variable domain (missing parts from reference TRBV5-1 and TRBJ1-2): KAGVTQTPRYLIKTRGQQVTLSCSPISGHRSVSWYQQTPGQGLQFLFEYFSETQRNKGNFPGRFSGRQFSNSRSEMNVSTLELGDSALYLCASSPGTAGFNYTFGSGTRLTVV.

This chain uses TRBV28 with TRBJ1-2; 9 nucleotides align to TRBD1. Germline CDR1 reads MDHEN; CDR2 reads SYDVKM. CDR3 length: 15 residues. V shed 4 bases and J 6 bases; nucleotides not matched to a gene: 9. The CDR3 DNA sequence: TGTGCCAGCAGTTCGTCGGGACAGGGTCTAGATGGCTACACCTTC. As protein: CASSSSGQGLDGYTF.

V usage is TRBV7-2 and J usage is TRBJ2-5; possibly TRBD1 for D (7 bases). Trimming took off 6 bases at V and 5 bases at J, with 16 bases between the two ends. There are 14 residues in the CDR3. Germline assignment: CDR1 SGHTA and CDR2 FQGNSA. CDR3 in amino acids: CASRKGRGVETQYF. CDR3 in DNA: TGTGCCAGCAGAAAGGGCAGGGGGGTCGAGACCCAGTACTTC.

J is TRBJ2-1 and V is TRBV15; D perhaps matches TRBD1 (6 bases). The germline V gene has CDR1 LNHNV and CDR2 YYDKDF (reference sequence). V was clipped by 4 bases and J by 6 bases, with 13 bases between them. This CDR3 region has 14 residues. The CDR3 DNA follows: TGTGCCACCAGCAAGGGGAAAGGGGGCAATGAGCAGTTCTTC. Translated: CATSKGKGGNEQFF.

The rearrangement joins TRBV6-6 to TRBJ1-1; 9 bases map to TRBD1. CDR1 is MNHNY and CDR2 is SVGAGI in the germline V gene (reference sequence). Germline trimming cut 2 bases from V and 4 bases from J; bases unmatched to any gene: 8. The CDR3 length is 16 residues. The CDR3 spells CASSYEGQGFTTEAFF. For the CDR3, the DNA is TGTGCCAGCAGTTACGAGGGACAGGGTTTTACCACTGAAGCTTTCTTT.

The chain joins TRBV7-9 to TRBJ2-7, with 10 positions matching TRBD1. This CDR3 contains 17 residues. Germline loops: CDR1 SEHNR, CDR2 FQNEAQ (reference sequence). J gave up 2 bases and V 4 bases, and 11 bases lay outside the gene matches. The CDR3 DNA is TGTGCCAGCAGCTCCGGGACAGGGGTCAATCCTCCCTACGAGCAGTACTTC. Protein sequence: CASSSGTGVNPPYEQYF.

The J gene is TRBJ2-7, the V gene TRBV6-1; 9 bases map to TRBD1. The CDR3 length is 16 residues. Germline V CDR1 and CDR2: MNHNS, SASEGT. The V gene end was trimmed by 4 bases and the J gene end by 0 bases; junction bases not matched to a gene: 7. CDR3 region: CASSGMVGQGSYEQYF. The DNA of the CDR3 is TGTGCCAGCAGTGGGATGGTGGGACAGGGCTCCTACGAGCAGTACTTC.

This sequence joins TRBV29-1 and TRBJ1-1, with TRBD1 matching over 7 bases. The V and J ends lost 6 bases and 4 bases, in that order; junction bases with no gene match: 8. CDR1 SQVTM and CDR2 ANQGSEA come from the germline V gene. The CDR3 is 13 amino acids. In DNA, the CDR3 is TGCAGCGTATCGACCCAGGGGGGCACTGAAGCTTTCTTT. It codes for CSVSTQGGTEAFF.

This clone came up a few times. The chain uses TRBV28 and TRBJ1-1; TRBD1 matches 7 bases. CDR3 length: 18 amino acids. V was clipped by 5 bases and J by 0 bases; unmatched bases: 15. CDR1 is MDHEN and CDR2 is SYDVKM in the germline V gene. The CDR3 is CASSAKRRQGFMNTEAFF. Written as DNA, the CDR3 is TGTGCCAGCAGTGCTAAGAGAAGACAGGGCTTTATGAACACTGAAGCTTTCTTT.

This clone turned up a few times. The chain recombines TRBV5-1 with TRBJ1-4; 7 bases align to TRBD1. Germline assignment: CDR1 SGHRS and CDR2 YFSETQ. With 7 bases clipped from V and 5 bases from J, the junction kept 11 bases outside the gene matches. The CDR3 covers 15 residues. CDR3 residues: CASGAGGSRNEKLFF. In DNA, the CDR3 is TGCGCCAGCGGGGCAGGGGGGTCCCGAAATGAAAAACTGTTTTTT. The full variable domain, in which reference TRBV5-1 and TRBJ1-4 provide the parts outside the CDR3, is KAGVTQTPRYLIKTRGQQVTLSCSPISGHRSVSWYQQTPGQGLQFLFEYFSETQRNKGNFPGRFSGRQFSNSRSEMNVSTLELGDSALYLCASGAGGSRNEKLFFGSGTQLSVL.

This chain connects TRBV4-1 to TRBJ1-2; D perhaps matches TRBD1 (5 bases). Germline assignment: CDR1 MGHRA and CDR2 YSYEKL. V shed 0 bases and J shed 8 bases, with 13 bases lying between them. The CDR3 runs to 14 residues. The DNA for the CDR3 is TGCGCCAGCAGCCAAGAAACAGGCCCTAGAGGCTACACCTTC. Protein: CASSQETGPRGYTF.

This clone was detected a few times. The chain combines TRBV4-1 with TRBJ2-7; TRBD1 matches 10 bases. CDR1 is MGHRA, CDR2 YSYEKL, per germline. CDR3 size: 15 residues. V lost 6 bases and J lost 2; bases outside the gene matches: 7. The CDR3 DNA reads TGCGCCAGCAGTCCCGGACAGGGGGGGGCCTACGAGCAGTACTTC. Amino acid sequence: CASSPGQGGAYEQYF.